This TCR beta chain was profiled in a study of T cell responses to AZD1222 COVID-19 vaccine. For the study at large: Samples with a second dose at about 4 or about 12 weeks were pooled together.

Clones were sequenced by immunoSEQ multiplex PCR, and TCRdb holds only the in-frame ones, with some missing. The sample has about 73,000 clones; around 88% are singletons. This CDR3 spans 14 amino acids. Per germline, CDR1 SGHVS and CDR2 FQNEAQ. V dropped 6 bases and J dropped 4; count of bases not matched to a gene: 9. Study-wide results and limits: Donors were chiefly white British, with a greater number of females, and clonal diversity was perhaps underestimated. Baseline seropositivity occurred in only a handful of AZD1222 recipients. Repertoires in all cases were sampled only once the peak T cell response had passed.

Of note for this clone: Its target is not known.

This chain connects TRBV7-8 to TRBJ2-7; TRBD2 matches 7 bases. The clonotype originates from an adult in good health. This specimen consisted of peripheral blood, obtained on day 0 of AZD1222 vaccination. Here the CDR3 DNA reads TGTGCCAGCAGTGCGAGCGGGAAACTGTACGAGCAGTACTTC. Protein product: CASSASGKLYEQYF.